The 12 T cell receptor beta chains presented below share a single source sample, sequenced in a study of a mutant IDH1 vaccine in newly diagnosed glioma. Time point: week 23, last vaccination. Topical imiquimod was applied with each vaccine dose, which held 300 ug of mutant IDH1 20-mer peptide. The table came from immunoSEQ multiplex PCR; TCRdb's copy has only in-frame clones and leaves some out. Of roughly 60,000 clones listed, 70% to 90% are singletons. These receptors lack a known antigen. The material was PBMCs, obtained from a glioma patient whose treatment included an IDH1 peptide vaccine. The receptors derive from a man under 40 with glioma.

The chain links TRBV11-2 to TRBJ2-5; D is perhaps TRBD1 or TRBD2 (6 bases each). The V end lost 5 bases, the J end lost 5 bases, and 18 bases lay between the germline ends. The CDR3 runs 15 residues. Per the germline V gene, CDR1 is SGHAT and CDR2 is FQNNGV. CDR3 coding DNA: TGTGCCAGCAGCGTATTCGGGGGCGCCGGGGAGACCCAGTACTTC. Protein sequence: CASSVFGGAGETQYF.

This chain uses TRBV18 with TRBJ2-5; D is uncertain. CDR1 is KGHSH and CDR2 is LQKENI in the germline V gene. The ends were cut back, 4 bases at V and 2 bases at J, with 8 bases in the middle. The CDR3 is 13 residues long. The CDR3 reads CASSLRIQETQYF. The CDR3 DNA is TGTGCCAGCTCACTGCGGATACAAGAGACCCAGTACTTC.

The chain has TRBV6-1 and TRBJ2-7; D ambiguous. V was pared by 8 bases and J by 3 bases, with 20 bases between. The CDR3 sequence is 15 residues long. Germline lookup yields CDR1 MNHNS and CDR2 SASEGT. The DNA for the CDR3 is TGTGCCAGCGGAGTCTTCCCACCATCATACTACGAGCAGTACTTC. It translates to CASGVFPPSYYEQYF.

The V gene is TRBV19, the J gene TRBJ2-7; D unresolved. Germline V gene lookup returns CDR1 LNHDA and CDR2 SQIVND (reference sequence). The CDR3 spans 14 residues. Trimming pared 1 base from V and 2 bases from J, leaving 9 bases between. CDR3 sequence reads: CASSIGRPAYEQYF. CDR3 DNA sequence: TGTGCCAGTAGTATAGGCAGGCCAGCCTACGAGCAGTACTTC.

For the CDR3, the DNA is TGTGCCATCAGTGGATCCACAGATACGCAGTATTTT. Translating it yields CAISGSTDTQYF. The chain employs TRBV10-3 and TRBJ2-3; D is uncertain. Trimming took 4 bases from V and 2 from J, leaving 4 bases between them. The germline V gene has CDR1 ENHRY and CDR2 SYGVKD. CDR3 length: 12 residues.

The rearrangement joins TRBV6-4 to TRBJ1-2; possible D gene TRBD1, 5 bases. Germline CDR1 and CDR2: MRHNA and SNTAGT. V gave up 3 bases and J gave up 6 bases, with 14 bases separating them. CDR3 length: 14 residues. The CDR3 here is CASSDGLGEHGYTF. The CDR3 region has the DNA TGTGCCAGCAGTGATGGGCTAGGGGAGCATGGCTACACCTTC.

A few counts support this clone. V is TRBV4-2 and J is TRBJ1-1; 9 bases are shared with TRBD1. Per the germline V gene, CDR1 is LGHNA and CDR2 is YNFKEQ. The CDR3 sequence is 14 residues long. V dropped 4 bases and J dropped 1; count of bases not matched to a gene: 1. CDR3 protein: CASSPGQGNTEAFF. As DNA, the CDR3 is TGTGCCAGCAGCCCGGGACAGGGGAACACTGAAGCTTTCTTT.

The J gene is TRBJ2-2, the V gene TRBV23-1, with a possible D match to TRBD2 (5 bases). TRBV23-1 is designated an ORF whose function remains uncertain. This CDR3 spans 12 amino acids. The DNA for the CDR3 is TGCCCCCTGGGAGCAACTTACGGGGAGCTGTTTTTT. Its translation: CPLGATYGELFF.

This rearrangement joins TRBV4-1 to TRBJ1-5, with no clear D. The CDR3 is 17 amino acids. V lost 1 base to trimming and J lost 3 bases, with 16 bases between them. Per the germline V gene, CDR1 is MGHRA and CDR2 is YSYEKL. The CDR3 DNA sequence: TGCGCCAGCAGCCAAGCGATTGCAGGAATACTCAATCAGCCCCAGCATTTT. Encoded protein: CASSQAIAGILNQPQHF.

J is TRBJ2-5 and V is TRBV25-1, with 8 bases that match TRBD1. V gave up 4 bases and J gave up 7 bases; unmatched junction bases: 5. Per the germline V gene, CDR1 is MGHDK and CDR2 is SYGVNS. There are 13 residues in the CDR3. This CDR3 is CASSAGQVLTQYF. The DNA for the CDR3 is TGTGCCAGCAGTGCGGGACAGGTACTGACCCAGTACTTC.

The gene calls are TRBV19 and TRBJ2-5; 11 bases are shared with TRBD2. Germline CDR1 is LNHDA and CDR2 is SQIVND (reference sequence). The CDR3 is 14 residues long. V lost 3 bases and J lost 4; bases outside the gene matches: 1. This chain's CDR3 is CASSIGLAGETQYF. The CDR3 DNA reads TGTGCCAGTAGTATTGGACTAGCGGGAGAGACCCAGTACTTC.

This clone was seen more than once but under ten times. The J gene is TRBJ1-1, the V gene TRBV13; D unclear. Germline CDR1 PRHDT, CDR2 FYEKMQ (reference sequence). This CDR3 region has 14 residues. The V end lost 6 bases, the J end lost 4 bases, and 15 bases lay between the germline ends. As DNA, the CDR3 is TGTGCCAGCAGTCAGGTCCGGGGAGGCACTGAAGCTTTCTTT. It translates to CASSQVRGGTEAFF.